The clone carrying this T cell receptor (beta chain) was seen a few times. The data were obtained in a study of CD8+CD57+ T cells in acquired aplastic anemia. According to the study, genomic DNA was the template for TCR beta VDJ and CDR3 profiling. TCRdb itself ran the reads through MiXCR, one entry per CDR3 protein. The sample yields some 290,000 distinct CDR3 sequences, roughly half seen once. The length of the CDR3 is 15 residues. The germline gives CDR1 GTSNPN, CDR2 SVGIG (reference sequence). The J segment lost 2 bases and the V segment lost 4 bases, leaving 5 bases of the junction unmatched. The rearrangement joins TRBV30 to TRBJ1-6; the match to TRBD1 covers 7 bases. The source is a human donor with severe aplastic anemia or a healthy control (not recorded which). The sample consisted of sorted CD4+, CD8+, or CD8+CD57+ T cells (not recorded which) from PBMCs. This chain's CDR3 is CAWTGGLAYNSPLHF. CDR3 in DNA: TGTGCCTGGACAGGGGGTTTAGCCTATAATTCACCCCTCCACTTT.